Listed below are T cell receptor beta chains from one sample, sequenced in a study of cytomegalovirus exposure and HLA in healthy donors. The protocol was immunoSEQ multiplex PCR, while the TCRdb copy is restricted to in-frame clones and leaves out a portion. The table records roughly 100,000 clones, roughly 15% of them present only once. Sequences were obtained from PBMCs. The source is a female donor in good health and CMV-seronegative. Both conserved end residues are part of each CDR3. The order of the fields is clone size, V gene, D gene, J gene, CDR3 DNA, CDR3 protein. D genes are given only for firm matches. A row's size may be missing; if present it is once, few, many or a size class.

clone size: -; V gene: TRBV9; D gene: TRBD2; J gene: TRBJ2-1; CDR3 DNA: TGTGCCAGCAGCGTCGCGGGGGGGCCGAATGAGCAGTTCTTC; CDR3 protein: CASSVAGGPNEQFF
clone size: -; V gene: TRBV29-1; D gene: -; J gene: TRBJ2-3; CDR3 DNA: TGCAGCGTTGACATAGGGGGACCAGGTACGCAGTATTTT; CDR3 protein: CSVDIGGPGTQYF
clone size: -; V gene: TRBV27; D gene: -; J gene: TRBJ1-1; CDR3 DNA: TGTGCCAGCAGGACATATCGGACAGACCAGTATGAAGCTTTCTTT; CDR3 protein: CASRTYRTDQYEAFF
clone size: -; V gene: TRBV9; D gene: TRBD1; J gene: TRBJ1-3; CDR3 DNA: TGTGCCAGCAGCGCCGGGACAGGGATCGGAAACACCATATATTTT; CDR3 protein: CASSAGTGIGNTIYF
clone size: -; V gene: TRBV2; D gene: -; J gene: TRBJ1-2; CDR3 DNA: TGTGCCAGCAGTGCGACAACAGGAATGTGGAATGGCTACACCTTC; CDR3 protein: CASSATTGMWNGYTF
clone size: -; V gene: TRBV30; D gene: TRBD1; J gene: TRBJ1-1; CDR3 DNA: TGTGCCGGCAGGGGGGTAAGGACTCTGAACACTGAAGCTTTCTTT; CDR3 protein: CAGRGVRTLNTEAFF
clone size: few; V gene: TRBV2; D gene: TRBD2; J gene: TRBJ2-1; CDR3 DNA: TGTGCCAGCACTGGACTAGCGGGGGGGCATGAGCAGTTCTTC; CDR3 protein: CASTGLAGGHEQFF
clone size: -; V gene: TRBV5-6; D gene: TRBD1; J gene: TRBJ1-2; CDR3 DNA: TGTGCCAGCAGCGGGGACAGCCGGAACTATGGCTACACCTTC; CDR3 protein: CASSGDSRNYGYTF
clone size: few; V gene: TRBV5-1; D gene: TRBD2; J gene: TRBJ2-3; CDR3 DNA: TGCGCCAGCGGCTCTAGCGGGGGGCACGCAGATACGCAGTATTTT; CDR3 protein: CASGSSGGHADTQYF
clone size: -; V gene: TRBV11-2; D gene: TRBD1; J gene: TRBJ1-2; CDR3 DNA: TGTGCCAGCAGCTTAGTTACAGGGGCTTTGGGCTACACCTTC; CDR3 protein: CASSLVTGALGYTF